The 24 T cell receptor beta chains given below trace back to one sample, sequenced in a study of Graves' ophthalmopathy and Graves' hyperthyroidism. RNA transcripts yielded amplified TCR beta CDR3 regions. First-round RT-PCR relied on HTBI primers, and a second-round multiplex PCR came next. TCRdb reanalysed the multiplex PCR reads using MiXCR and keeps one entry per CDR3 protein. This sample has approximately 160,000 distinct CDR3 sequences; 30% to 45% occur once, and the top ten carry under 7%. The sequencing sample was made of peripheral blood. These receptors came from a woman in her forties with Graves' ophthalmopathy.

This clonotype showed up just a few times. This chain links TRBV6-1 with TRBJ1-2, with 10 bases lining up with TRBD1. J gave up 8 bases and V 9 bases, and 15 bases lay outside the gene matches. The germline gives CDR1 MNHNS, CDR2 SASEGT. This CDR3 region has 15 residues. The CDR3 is CARRLDRGLAGGYTF. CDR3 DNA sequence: TGTGCCAGACGCCTTGACAGGGGGCTTGCGGGGGGCTACACCTTC.

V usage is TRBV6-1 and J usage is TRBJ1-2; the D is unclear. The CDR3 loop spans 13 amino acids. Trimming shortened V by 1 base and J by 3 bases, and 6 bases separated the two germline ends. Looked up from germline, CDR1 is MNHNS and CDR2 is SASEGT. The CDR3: CASSEGPYYGYTF. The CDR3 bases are TGTGCCAGCAGTGAAGGGCCCTACTATGGCTACACCTTC.

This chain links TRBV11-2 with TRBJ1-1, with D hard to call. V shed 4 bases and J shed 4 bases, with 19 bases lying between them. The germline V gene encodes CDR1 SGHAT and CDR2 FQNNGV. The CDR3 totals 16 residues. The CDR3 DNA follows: TGTGCCAGCAGCTCGTCCGACCCAGCGGGAGGCACTGAAGCTTTCTTT. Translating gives CASSSSDPAGGTEAFF.

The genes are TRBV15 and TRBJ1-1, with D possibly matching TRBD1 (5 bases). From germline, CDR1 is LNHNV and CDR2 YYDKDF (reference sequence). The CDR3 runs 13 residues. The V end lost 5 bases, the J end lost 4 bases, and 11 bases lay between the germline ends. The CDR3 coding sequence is TGTGCCACCAGCGCCCGTAGGGGCACTGAAGCTTTCTTT. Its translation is CATSARRGTEAFF.

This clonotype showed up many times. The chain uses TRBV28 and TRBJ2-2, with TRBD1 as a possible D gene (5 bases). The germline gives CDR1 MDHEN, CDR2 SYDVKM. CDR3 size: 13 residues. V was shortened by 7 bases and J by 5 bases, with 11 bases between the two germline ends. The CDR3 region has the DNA TGTGCCAGCAAGGCAGGGCCTACCGGGGAGCTGTTTTTT. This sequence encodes CASKAGPTGELFF. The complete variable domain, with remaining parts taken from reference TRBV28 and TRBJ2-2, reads DVKVTQSSRYLVKRTGEKVFLECVQDMDHENMFWYRQDPGLGLRLIYFSYDVKMKEKGDIPEGYSVSREKKERFSLILESASTNQTSMYLCASKAGPTGELFFGEGSRLTVL.

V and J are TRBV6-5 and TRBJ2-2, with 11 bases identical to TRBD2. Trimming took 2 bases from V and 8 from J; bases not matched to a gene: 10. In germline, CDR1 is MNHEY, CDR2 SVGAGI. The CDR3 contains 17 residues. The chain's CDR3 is CASSYLSETSGSGELFF. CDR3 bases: TGTGCCAGCAGTTACCTGTCCGAAACTAGCGGGAGTGGGGAGCTGTTTTTT.

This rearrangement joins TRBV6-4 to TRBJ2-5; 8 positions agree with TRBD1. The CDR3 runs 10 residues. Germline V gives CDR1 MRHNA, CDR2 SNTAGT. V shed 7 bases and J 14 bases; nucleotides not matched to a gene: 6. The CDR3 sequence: CASNPGGPYF. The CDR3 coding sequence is TGTGCCAGCAATCCAGGGGGCCCCTACTTC.

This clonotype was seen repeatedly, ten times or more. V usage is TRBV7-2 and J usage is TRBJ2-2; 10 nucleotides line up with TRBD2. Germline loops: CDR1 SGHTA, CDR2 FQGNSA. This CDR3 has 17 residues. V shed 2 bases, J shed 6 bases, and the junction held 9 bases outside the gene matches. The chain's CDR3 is CASSLMLAGAVAGELFF. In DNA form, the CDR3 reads TGTGCCAGCAGCTTAATGCTAGCGGGAGCCGTGGCCGGGGAGCTGTTTTTT.

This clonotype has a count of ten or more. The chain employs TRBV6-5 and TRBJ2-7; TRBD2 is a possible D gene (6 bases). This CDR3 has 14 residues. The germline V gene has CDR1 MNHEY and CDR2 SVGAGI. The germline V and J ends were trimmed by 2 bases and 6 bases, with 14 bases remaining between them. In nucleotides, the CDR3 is TGTGCCAGCAGTTACGCCTCGGACTATTTCGAGCAGTACTTC. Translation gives CASSYASDYFEQYF.

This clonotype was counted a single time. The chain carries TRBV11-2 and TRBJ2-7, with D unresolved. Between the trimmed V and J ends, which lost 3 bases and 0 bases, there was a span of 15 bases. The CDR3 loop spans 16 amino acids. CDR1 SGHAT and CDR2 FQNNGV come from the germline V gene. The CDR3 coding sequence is TGTGCCAGCAGCTTTAAAAGTACAACGTACTCCTACGAGCAGTACTTC. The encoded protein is CASSFKSTTYSYEQYF.

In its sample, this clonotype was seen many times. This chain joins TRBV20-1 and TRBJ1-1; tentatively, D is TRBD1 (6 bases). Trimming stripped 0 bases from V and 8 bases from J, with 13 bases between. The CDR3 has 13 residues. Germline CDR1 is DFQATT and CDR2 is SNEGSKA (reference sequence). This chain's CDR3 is CSARDLRGREAFF. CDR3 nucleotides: TGCAGTGCTAGAGATCTCAGGGGTAGGGAAGCTTTCTTT.

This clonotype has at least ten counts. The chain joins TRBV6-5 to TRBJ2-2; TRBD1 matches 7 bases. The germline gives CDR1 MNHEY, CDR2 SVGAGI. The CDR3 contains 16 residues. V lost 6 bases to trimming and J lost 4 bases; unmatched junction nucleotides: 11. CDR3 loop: CASSLQSPGGTGELFF. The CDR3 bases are TGTGCCAGCAGCTTACAATCCCCAGGGGGCACCGGGGAGCTGTTTTTT.

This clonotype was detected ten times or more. The DNA of the CDR3 is TGTGCCAGCAGTCAAAAGGACGGCCGGGCGGGTAATTCACCCCTCCACTTT. Protein sequence: CASSQKDGRAGNSPLHF. The rearrangement links TRBV25-1 to TRBJ1-6; no definite D call. Trimming cost V 5 bases and J 6 bases, with 20 bases left between them. The CDR3 extends over 17 amino acids. CDR1 MGHDK and CDR2 SYGVNS come from the germline V gene.

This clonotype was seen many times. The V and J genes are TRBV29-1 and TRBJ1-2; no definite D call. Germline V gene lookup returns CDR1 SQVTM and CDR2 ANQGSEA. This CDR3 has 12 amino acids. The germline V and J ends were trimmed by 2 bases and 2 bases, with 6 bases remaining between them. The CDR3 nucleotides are TGCAGCGTTGAAAGCTTAAACTATGGCTACACCTTC. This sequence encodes CSVESLNYGYTF.

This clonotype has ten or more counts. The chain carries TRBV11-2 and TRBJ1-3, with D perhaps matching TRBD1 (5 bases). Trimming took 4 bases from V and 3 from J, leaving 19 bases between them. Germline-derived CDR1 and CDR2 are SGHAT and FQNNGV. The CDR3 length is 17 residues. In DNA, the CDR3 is TGTGCCAGCAGCTCCGGACGGGACGCTGATGATGGAAACACCATATATTTT. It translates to CASSSGRDADDGNTIYF.

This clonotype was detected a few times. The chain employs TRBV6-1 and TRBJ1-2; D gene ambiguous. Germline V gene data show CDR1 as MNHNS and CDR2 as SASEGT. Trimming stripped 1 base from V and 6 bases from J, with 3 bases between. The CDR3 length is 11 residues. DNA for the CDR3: TGTGCCAGCAGTGAAGGAGATGGCTACACCTTC. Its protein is CASSEGDGYTF.

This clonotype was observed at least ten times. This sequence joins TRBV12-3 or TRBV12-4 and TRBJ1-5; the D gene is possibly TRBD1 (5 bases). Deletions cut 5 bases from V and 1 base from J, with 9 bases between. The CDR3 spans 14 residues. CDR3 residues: CASSRGVSNQPQHF. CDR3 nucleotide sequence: TGTGCCAGCAGTCGAGGGGTAAGCAATCAGCCCCAGCATTTT.

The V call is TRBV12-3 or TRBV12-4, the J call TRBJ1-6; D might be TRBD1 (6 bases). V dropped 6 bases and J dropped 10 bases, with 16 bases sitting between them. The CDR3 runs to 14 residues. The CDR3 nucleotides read TGTGCCAGCAGCTGGGGGCAGGCTAACTCACCCCTCCACTTT. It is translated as CASSWGQANSPLHF.

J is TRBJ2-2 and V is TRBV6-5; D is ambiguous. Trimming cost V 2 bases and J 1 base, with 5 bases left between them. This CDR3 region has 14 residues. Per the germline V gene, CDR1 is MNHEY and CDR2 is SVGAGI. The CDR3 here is CASSYKRNTGELFF. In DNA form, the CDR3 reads TGTGCCAGCAGTTACAAACGGAACACCGGGGAGCTGTTTTTT.

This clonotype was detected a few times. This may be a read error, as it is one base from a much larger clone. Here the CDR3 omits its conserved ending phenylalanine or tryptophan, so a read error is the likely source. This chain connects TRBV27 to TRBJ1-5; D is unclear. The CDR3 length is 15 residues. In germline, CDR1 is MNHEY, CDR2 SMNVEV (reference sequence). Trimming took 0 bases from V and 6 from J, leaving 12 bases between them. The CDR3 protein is CASSLSGPFGQPQHL. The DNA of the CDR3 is TGTGCCAGCAGTTTATCCGGGCCTTTTGGTCAGCCCCAGCATTTG.

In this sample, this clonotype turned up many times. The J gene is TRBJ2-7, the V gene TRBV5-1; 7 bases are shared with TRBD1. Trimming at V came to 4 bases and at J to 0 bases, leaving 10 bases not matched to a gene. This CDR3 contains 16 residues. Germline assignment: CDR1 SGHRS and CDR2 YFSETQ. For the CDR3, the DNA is TGCGCCAGCAGCATGGCCGGGACAGCAAGCTCCTACGAGCAGTACTTC. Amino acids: CASSMAGTASSYEQYF.

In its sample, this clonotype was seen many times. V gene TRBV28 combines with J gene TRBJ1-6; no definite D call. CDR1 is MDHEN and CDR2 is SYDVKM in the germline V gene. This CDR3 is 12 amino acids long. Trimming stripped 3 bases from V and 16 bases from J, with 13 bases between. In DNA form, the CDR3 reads TGTGCCAGCAGTTTCACGCACGACGGTCTCCACTTT. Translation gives CASSFTHDGLHF.

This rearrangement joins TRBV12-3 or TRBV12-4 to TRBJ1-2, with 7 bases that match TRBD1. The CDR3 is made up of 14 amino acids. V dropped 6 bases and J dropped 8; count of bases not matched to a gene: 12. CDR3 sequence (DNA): TGTGCCAGCAGCACCCACAGGGGCCCGAGAGGCTACACCTTC. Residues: CASSTHRGPRGYTF.

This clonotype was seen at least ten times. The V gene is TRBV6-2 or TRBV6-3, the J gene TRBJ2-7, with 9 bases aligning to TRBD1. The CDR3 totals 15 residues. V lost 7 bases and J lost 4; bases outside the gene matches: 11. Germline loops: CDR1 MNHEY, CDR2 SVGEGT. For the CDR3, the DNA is TGTGCCAGCACCCCTACGGGACAGGGTTTTTACGAGCAGTACTTC. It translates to CASTPTGQGFYEQYF.